Below, 24 T cell receptor beta chains from the same sample are listed, as sequenced in a study of T cells in Graves' hyperthyroidism and ophthalmopathy. Amplification of TCR beta CDR3 regions used RNA as the template. First-round RT-PCR of the TCR CDR3 relied on the HTBI primer set. TCRdb independently ran MiXCR on the multiplex PCR reads; one entry per CDR3 protein. The sample yields 300,000 to 500,000 distinct CDR3 sequences, about 14% seen once. The sample taken for sequencing was blood. The receptors here all came from a man aged 50 to 60 with Graves' ophthalmopathy.

This rearrangement joins TRBV7-8 to TRBJ1-6; 9 bases map to TRBD1. CDR3 length: 18 residues. V was pared by 4 bases and J by 7 bases, with 14 bases of the junction left unmatched. Looked up from germline, CDR1 is SGHVS and CDR2 is FQNEAQ. DNA for the CDR3: TGTGCCAGCAGCTCCAAAACAGGGGGCCTTCCTCGCAATTCACCCCTCCACTTT. It encodes CASSSKTGGLPRNSPLHF.

This clonotype has a handful of counts. The chain employs TRBV19 and TRBJ2-1; 8 nucleotides line up with TRBD2. V trimming: 4 bases; J trimming: 8 bases; junction bases outside the gene matches: 1. The CDR3 runs 12 residues. Germline V CDR1 and CDR2: LNHDA, SQIVND (reference sequence). DNA of the CDR3: TGTGCCAGTAGTACGGGACTAGATGAGCAGTTCTTC. This translates into CASSTGLDEQFF. Supplemented by reference TRBV19 and TRBJ2-1, the full variable domain reads DGGITQSPKYLFRKEGQNVTLSCEQNLNHDAMYWYRQDPGQGLRLIYYSQIVNDFQKGDIAEGYSVSREKKESFPLTVTSAQKNPTAFYLCASSTGLDEQFFGPGTRLTVL.

This clonotype was detected many times. The J gene is TRBJ2-7, the V gene TRBV12-3 or TRBV12-4; D may be TRBD1 or TRBD2 (5 bases each). The CDR3 runs to 16 residues. Trimming took off 6 bases at V and 0 bases at J, with 18 bases between the two ends. CDR3 bases: TGTGCCAGCAGGGGCAGAGGGACGGGGAGCTCCTACGAGCAGTACTTC. This sequence encodes CASRGRGTGSSYEQYF.

This clonotype was counted at least ten times. The chain combines TRBV11-2 with TRBJ2-5; D is unresolved. With 1 base removed from V and 5 bases from J, the gap between germline ends came to 11 bases. CDR1 SGHAT and CDR2 FQNNGV come from the germline V gene. The CDR3 is 14 amino acids. CDR3: CASSLGSVGETQYF. As DNA, the CDR3 is TGTGCCAGCAGCTTAGGGTCGGTAGGGGAGACCCAGTACTTC.

This clonotype was observed a handful of times. The J gene is TRBJ1-1, the V gene TRBV7-8; a possible D gene is TRBD1 (5 bases). CDR1 and CDR2 (germline): SGHVS, FQNEAQ. Trimming left V 5 bases short and J 4 bases short, with 14 bases between. This CDR3 has 14 amino acids. The CDR3 DNA follows: TGTGCCAGCAGCCCGGGACTAAGCGGCACTGAAGCTTTCTTT. Residues: CASSPGLSGTEAFF.

This clonotype came up many times. This chain uses TRBV12-3 or TRBV12-4 with TRBJ1-2, with TRBD1 as a possible D gene (6 bases). This CDR3 is built from 13 residues. Trimming removed 0 bases at V and 8 bases at J, with 10 bases between. The CDR3 DNA sequence: TGTGCCAGCAGTTTAGCGCGAGGGGGAGGCTACACCTTC. As protein: CASSLARGGGYTF.

The chain combines TRBV11-2 with TRBJ2-7, with D perhaps TRBD1 (6 bases). Germline assignment: CDR1 SGHAT and CDR2 FQNNGV. V shed 9 bases and J shed 1 base, with 16 bases lying between them. The length of the CDR3 is 14 residues. CDR3 nucleotides: TGTGCCAGTAGCAACCCCGGGACATCCTACGAGCAGTACTTC. Protein product: CASSNPGTSYEQYF.

This clonotype was counted only a few times. This chain uses TRBV20-1 with TRBJ2-1; 7 bases are shared with TRBD2. Germline-derived CDR1 and CDR2 are DFQATT and SNEGSKA (reference sequence). V lost 1 base and J lost 3; bases outside the gene matches: 9. CDR3 length equals 16 residues. For the CDR3, the DNA is TGCAGTGCTAGAGTTCCGGCTAGCGGACTCTACAATGAGCAGTTCTTC. Translated, it gives CSARVPASGLYNEQFF.

As to this clonotype: This may stem from a read error, because a much larger clone lies one nucleotide away. The chain has TRBV4-1 and TRBJ2-5; D is ambiguous. The CDR3 consists of 15 residues. The V gene's germline CDR1 is MGHRA and CDR2 YSYEKL. CDR3 DNA: TGCGCCAGCAGCCAAGATTTAGGATACCAAGGGACCCAGTACTTC. This sequence encodes CASSQDLGYQGTQYF.

On this clonotype itself: A junction end diverges from the germline sequence, so it may reflect a read error. As DNA, the CDR3 is TGTGCCAGCAGCCCACGGATGGCCGGGAGGGCCGGGAATGAGCAGTCCTTC. This sequence encodes CASSPRMAGRAGNEQSF. This chain uses TRBV7-9 with TRBJ2-1, with 8 bases matching TRBD2. In germline, CDR1 is SEHNR, CDR2 FQNEAQ (reference sequence). CDR3 length: 17 residues.

This clonotype showed up many times. This chain uses TRBV2 with TRBJ1-2, with D unclear. Looked up from germline, CDR1 is SNHLY and CDR2 is FYNNEI. The length of the CDR3 is 14 residues. V was clipped by 1 base and J by 4 bases, with 10 bases between them. The CDR3 region is CASSEVWGTYGYTF. The CDR3 DNA follows: TGTGCCAGCAGTGAAGTCTGGGGTACCTATGGCTACACCTTC.

This rearrangement joins TRBV29-1 to TRBJ2-3; 8 bases fit TRBD2. This CDR3 is built from 13 residues. Germline V lookup: CDR1 SQVTM, CDR2 ANQGSEA. Germline trimming cut 7 bases from V and 1 base from J; bases unmatched to any gene: 4. As DNA, the CDR3 is TGCAGCGGCACTAGCGGAGGCACAGATACGCAGTATTTT. This sequence encodes CSGTSGGTDTQYF.

This clonotype was picked up many times. The chain has TRBV12-3 or TRBV12-4 and TRBJ2-1, with D possibly being TRBD2 (6 bases). V lost 2 bases and J lost 8, with 19 bases in between. CDR3 length equals 16 residues. The CDR3 sequence is CASSLSGRVPSDEQFF. Written as DNA, the CDR3 is TGTGCCAGCAGTTTATCTGGGCGGGTACCTAGCGATGAGCAGTTCTTC.

This clonotype was counted many times. The chain combines TRBV3-1 with TRBJ1-2; perhaps TRBD1 as D (6 bases). V lost 5 bases and J lost 8, with 18 bases in between. This CDR3 comprises 14 residues. Germline CDR1 LGHDT, CDR2 YNNKEL (reference sequence). Here the CDR3 reads CASSTTHRDAGYTF. The CDR3 DNA reads TGTGCCAGCAGCACCACCCACAGGGACGCGGGCTACACCTTC.

In its sample, this clonotype was seen many times. The chain is built from TRBV5-5 and TRBJ2-1; D gene uncertain. Trimming cost V 6 bases and J 9 bases, with 22 bases left between them. CDR3 length: 15 residues. Germline CDR1 and CDR2: SGHKS and YYEKEE (reference sequence). The CDR3 DNA follows: TGTGCCAGCACCACCGTAGTGGGCCCTCGTGGTGAGCAGTTCTTC. Translation: CASTTVVGPRGEQFF.

The genes are TRBV6-1 and TRBJ2-1; 14 bases are shared with TRBD2. The J segment lost 7 bases and the V segment lost 10 bases, leaving 9 bases of the junction unmatched. Germline CDR1 reads MNHNS; CDR2 reads SASEGT. This CDR3 spans 15 amino acids. The CDR3 DNA sequence: TGTGCCACTAAACCGGGACTAGCGGGAGTAAATGAGCAGTTCTTC. Translating it yields CATKPGLAGVNEQFF.

V gene TRBV7-9 combines with J gene TRBJ2-7; 9 bases are shared with TRBD1. Germline CDR1 and CDR2: SEHNR and FQNEAQ (reference sequence). The length of the CDR3 is 14 residues. V lost 6 bases, J lost 5 bases, and 8 bases stayed unmatched. The CDR3 sequence is CASSTDRGSDEQYF. CDR3 coding DNA: TGTGCCAGCAGTACCGACAGGGGGAGCGACGAGCAGTACTTC.

This clonotype appeared a few times. The chain is built from TRBV28 and TRBJ2-7, with 9 bases matching TRBD1. CDR1 and CDR2 from the germline V gene are MDHEN and SYDVKM. The CDR3 consists of 15 residues. The V gene end was trimmed by 6 bases and the J gene end by 6 bases; junction bases not matched to a gene: 12. The CDR3 DNA reads as TGTGCCAGCAGCCCGCCGGGACAGGGTAGGTCCGAGCAGTACTTC. As protein: CASSPPGQGRSEQYF. Together with reference TRBV28 and TRBJ2-7, the CDR3 gives the full variable domain: DVKVTQSSRYLVKRTGEKVFLECVQDMDHENMFWYRQDPGLGLRLIYFSYDVKMKEKGDIPEGYSVSREKKERFSLILESASTNQTSMYLCASSPPGQGRSEQYFGPGTRLTVT.

The chain recombines TRBV5-1 with TRBJ2-1; 10 bases line up with TRBD1. J was trimmed by 8 bases and V by 0 bases; bases with no gene match: 11. Germline CDR1 reads SGHRS; CDR2 reads YFSETQ. The CDR3 runs to 17 residues. In DNA form, the CDR3 reads TGCGCCAGCAGCTTGGCCTCCCCCCCGGGACAGGGGCATGAGCAGTTCTTC. This sequence encodes CASSLASPPGQGHEQFF.

The table lists this clonotype with a count of one. The chain carries TRBV19 and TRBJ2-7, with TRBD2 matching over 7 bases. The CDR3 consists of 15 residues. After removal of 2 bases from V and 6 bases from J, the junction contained 10 bases not matched to a gene. Germline CDR1 LNHDA, CDR2 SQIVND (reference sequence). The CDR3, as DNA: TGTGCCAGTAGTATACGGCTAGCGGATTATTGCGAGCAGTACTTC. As protein: CASSIRLADYCEQYF. Full variable domain (outside the CDR3, taken from reference TRBV19 and TRBJ2-7): DGGITQSPKYLFRKEGQNVTLSCEQNLNHDAMYWYRQDPGQGLRLIYYSQIVNDFQKGDIAEGYSVSREKKESFPLTVTSAQKNPTAFYLCASSIRLADYCEQYFGPGTRLTVT.

This chain uses TRBV7-9 with TRBJ1-3; 8 positions match TRBD1. The CDR3 contains 17 residues. CDR1 and CDR2 from the germline V gene are SEHNR and FQNEAQ (reference sequence). The V segment lost 5 bases and the J segment 0 bases; nucleotides outside the gene matches: 9. CDR3: CASSGDRSFLSGNTIYF. The DNA for the CDR3 is TGTGCCAGCAGCGGGGACAGGTCTTTCCTCTCTGGAAACACCATATATTTT.

Ten or more counts support this clonotype. The chain combines TRBV5-5 with TRBJ1-5; possibly TRBD1 for D (5 bases). Trimming stripped 5 bases from V and 1 base from J, with 16 bases between. The CDR3 is 16 amino acids. Germline assignment: CDR1 SGHKS and CDR2 YYEKEE (reference sequence). CDR3 in amino acids: CASSWDSWQSNQPQHF. In nucleotides, the CDR3 is TGTGCCAGCAGTTGGGACTCCTGGCAGAGCAATCAGCCCCAGCATTTT.

CDR3 loop: CASSSPASGRGNEQFF. The DNA for the CDR3 is TGTGCCAGCAGTTCCCCGGCCAGCGGGAGGGGTAATGAGCAGTTCTTC. The chain is built from TRBV27 and TRBJ2-1, with 10 bases aligning to TRBD2. The germline CDR1 and CDR2 sequences are MNHEY and SMNVEV (reference sequence). This CDR3 is built from 16 residues. V trimming: 4 bases; J trimming: 7 bases; junction bases outside the gene matches: 10.

This clonotype was seen more than once but under ten times. The rearrangement joins TRBV4-1 to TRBJ1-5, with unresolved D. The CDR3 sequence is 15 residues long. Per germline, CDR1 MGHRA and CDR2 YSYEKL. The V end was cut by 1 base, the J end by 7 bases, with 14 bases between. CDR3 coding DNA: TGCGCCAGCAGCCAAGTGCGGGGATCCGGGCAGCCCCAGCATTTT. Protein product: CASSQVRGSGQPQHF.